This T cell receptor beta chain appears in the sequencing data of a study of control samples from healthy donors and cancer patients. The table came from immunoSEQ multiplex PCR; TCRdb's copy has only in-frame clones and leaves some out. The table lists around 100,000 clones, roughly 90% of them singletons. With 5 bases clipped from V and 4 bases from J, the junction kept 15 bases outside the gene matches. Germline CDR1 MGHRA, CDR2 YSYEKL. This CDR3 is built from 17 residues. Source material: PBMCs. The clonotype originates from a man aged 60-69 years with lung cancer. This chain uses TRBV4-1 with TRBJ1-1, with 8 bases aligning to TRBD1. The CDR3, as DNA: TGCGCCAGCAGCTCACGTGCTAACGACAGGGGTTTCACTGAAGCTTTCTTT. As protein: CASSSRANDRGFTEAFF.